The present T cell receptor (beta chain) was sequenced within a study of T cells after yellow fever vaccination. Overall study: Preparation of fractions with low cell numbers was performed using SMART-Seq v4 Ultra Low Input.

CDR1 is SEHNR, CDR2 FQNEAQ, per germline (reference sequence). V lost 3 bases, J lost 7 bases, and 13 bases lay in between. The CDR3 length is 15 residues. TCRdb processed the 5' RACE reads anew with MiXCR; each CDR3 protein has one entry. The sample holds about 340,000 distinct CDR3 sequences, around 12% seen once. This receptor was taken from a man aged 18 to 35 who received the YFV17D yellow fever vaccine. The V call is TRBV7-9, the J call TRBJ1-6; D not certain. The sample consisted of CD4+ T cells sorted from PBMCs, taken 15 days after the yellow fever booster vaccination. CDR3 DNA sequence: TGTGCCAGCAGCTTTTCGGGATCCAGGAATTCACCCCTCCACTTT. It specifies CASSFSGSRNSPLHF.